The 10 T cell receptor beta chains below come from one sample, sequenced in a study of CD8+CD57+ T cells in acquired aplastic anemia. Genomic DNA constituted the template upon which TCR beta VDJ and CDR3 profiling was performed. TCRdb processed the reads anew with MiXCR; each CDR3 protein has one entry. This table holds approximately 300,000 distinct CDR3 sequences, under 60% found once. By flow cytometry, patients selected for sequencing had shown an expansion of CD8+CD57+ cells. The sequenced material came from sorted CD4+, CD8+, or CD8+CD57+ T cells (not recorded which) from PBMCs. These receptors were taken from a human donor with aplastic anemia.

The chain is built from TRBV2 and TRBJ2-7, with 10 bases identical to TRBD2. The length of the CDR3 is 16 residues. V shed 5 bases, J shed 2 bases, and the junction held 9 bases outside the gene matches. Germline V gene data show CDR1 as SNHLY and CDR2 as FYNNEI. The DNA of the CDR3 is TGTGCCAGCAGTCTTACGGGACTAGCGCGGACCTACGAGCAGTACTTC. Its protein product is CASSLTGLARTYEQYF.

This clonotype has at least ten counts. The chain couples TRBV2 to TRBJ2-1; 9 nucleotides agree with TRBD2. Trimming cost V 4 bases and J 7 bases; bases outside gene matches: 8. CDR1 and CDR2 from the germline V gene are SNHLY and FYNNEI. CDR3 length: 15 residues. CDR3 bases: TGTGCCAGCAGTGTTTGGCGGGGGGGGGGGAATGAGCAGTTCTTC. Its translation is CASSVWRGGGNEQFF.

Here the CDR3 DNA reads TGTGCCACCAGTCTCGCCGGGACGGAGAATGAGCAGTTCTTC. It codes for CATSLAGTENEQFF. The chain carries TRBV24-1 and TRBJ2-1; perhaps D is TRBD1 or TRBD2 (5 bases each). The CDR3 length is 14 residues. The germline CDR1 and CDR2 sequences are KGHDR and SFDVKD. Trimming shortened V by 6 bases and J by 7 bases, and 15 bases separated the two germline ends.

The genes are TRBV19 and TRBJ2-1; TRBD1 or TRBD2 may be the D gene (5 bases each). The V and J ends lost 7 bases and 2 bases respectively, with 12 bases between them. The CDR3 is made up of 14 amino acids. Per the germline V gene, CDR1 is LNHDA and CDR2 is SQIVND (reference sequence). The CDR3 reads CASKWDPAYNEQFF. The CDR3, as DNA: TGTGCCAGTAAATGGGACCCCGCCTACAATGAGCAGTTCTTC.

CDR3 bases: TGTGCCAGCAGCCCTCGGGACAGGGGTTTTTACGAGCAGTACTTC. Its protein product is CASSPRDRGFYEQYF. The chain is built from TRBV4-2 and TRBJ2-7, with TRBD1 matching 10 bases. V dropped 4 bases and J dropped 4; count of bases not matched to a gene: 7. The germline gives CDR1 LGHNA, CDR2 YNFKEQ. This CDR3 has 15 residues.

This chain links TRBV6-4 with TRBJ1-5, with a tentative D call TRBD1 (6 bases). Per the germline V gene, CDR1 is MRHNA and CDR2 is SNTAGT. The germline V and J ends were trimmed by 0 bases and 3 bases, with 15 bases remaining between them. This CDR3 contains 17 residues. The CDR3 is CASSDSRPGGPNQPQHF. The DNA for the CDR3 is TGTGCCAGCAGTGACTCGAGGCCGGGGGGGCCCAATCAGCCCCAGCATTTT.

V usage is TRBV7-9 and J usage is TRBJ2-1; no definite D call. This CDR3 is built from 12 residues. CDR1 is SEHNR and CDR2 is FQNEAQ in the germline V gene (reference sequence). V was shortened by 1 base and J by 5 bases, with 3 bases between the two germline ends. The CDR3, as DNA: TGTGCCAGCAGCTTAGTACACAATGAGCAGTTCTTC. Translation gives CASSLVHNEQFF.

The rearrangement uses TRBV6-5 and TRBJ2-5; possible D gene TRBD2, 5 bases. The germline V gene has CDR1 MNHEY and CDR2 SVGAGI. V gave up 0 bases and J gave up 6 bases, with 8 bases separating them. The CDR3 is 13 amino acids. CDR3 in amino acids: CASSYSWEKTQYF. In DNA form, the CDR3 reads TGTGCCAGCAGTTACTCGTGGGAGAAGACCCAGTACTTC.

This clonotype occurred once. Relative to the germline gene, one junction end is altered; a read error may explain this. The V call is TRBV20-1, the J call TRBJ2-1; TRBD2 matches 7 bases. Germline V gene data show CDR1 as DFQATT and CDR2 as SNEGSKA (reference sequence). The CDR3 loop spans 14 amino acids. The CDR3, as DNA: TGCGGTGCCCTCCGGATGGGCGGGAGCTATGAGCAGTTCTTC. Translated: CGALRMGGSYEQFF.

The J gene is TRBJ2-1, the V gene TRBV20-1, with 12 bases fitting TRBD2. The CDR3 is 14 amino acids. Unmatched junction bases numbered 6, after V lost 4 bases and J lost 8 bases. The germline V gene encodes CDR1 DFQATT and CDR2 SNEGSKA (reference sequence). CDR3 sequence reads: CSATPSGGAHEQFF. In nucleotides, the CDR3 is TGCAGTGCTACCCCTAGCGGGGGGGCGCATGAGCAGTTCTTC.